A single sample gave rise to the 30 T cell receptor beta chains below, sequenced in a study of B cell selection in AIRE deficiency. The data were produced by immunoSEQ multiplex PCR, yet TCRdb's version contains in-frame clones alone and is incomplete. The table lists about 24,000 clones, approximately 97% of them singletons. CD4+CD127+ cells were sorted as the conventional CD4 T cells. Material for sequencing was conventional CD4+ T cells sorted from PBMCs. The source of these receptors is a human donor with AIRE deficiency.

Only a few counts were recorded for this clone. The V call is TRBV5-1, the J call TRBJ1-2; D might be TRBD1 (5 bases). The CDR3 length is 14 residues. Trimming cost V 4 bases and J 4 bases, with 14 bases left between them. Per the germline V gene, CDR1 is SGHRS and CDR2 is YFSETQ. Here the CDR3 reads CASSPGRDFYGYTF. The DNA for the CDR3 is TGCGCCAGCAGCCCCGGCCGGGACTTCTATGGCTACACCTTC.

In DNA, the CDR3 is TGCGCCAGCAGCTCCGGGACAGCCCGCACAGATACGCAGTATTTT. It specifies CASSSGTARTDTQYF. V usage is TRBV5-1 and J usage is TRBJ2-3, with TRBD1 matching over 7 bases. CDR1 is SGHRS, CDR2 YFSETQ, per germline. V shed 3 bases and J 1 base; nucleotides not matched to a gene: 5. The CDR3 length is 15 residues.

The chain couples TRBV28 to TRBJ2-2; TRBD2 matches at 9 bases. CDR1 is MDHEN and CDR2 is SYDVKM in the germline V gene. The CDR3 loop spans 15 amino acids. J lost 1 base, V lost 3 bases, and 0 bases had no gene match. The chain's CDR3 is CASSFSGRNTGELFF. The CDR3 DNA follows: TGTGCCAGCAGTTTTAGCGGGAGGAACACCGGGGAGCTGTTTTTT.

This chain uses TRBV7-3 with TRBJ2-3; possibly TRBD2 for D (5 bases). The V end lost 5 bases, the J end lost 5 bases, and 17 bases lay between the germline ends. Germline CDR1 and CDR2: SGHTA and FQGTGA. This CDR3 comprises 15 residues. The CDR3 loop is CASSPQARGRDTQYF. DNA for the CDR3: TGTGCCAGCAGCCCGCAGGCGAGAGGGAGAGATACGCAGTATTTT. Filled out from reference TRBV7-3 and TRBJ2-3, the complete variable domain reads GAGVSQTPSNKVTEKGKYVELRCDPISGHTALYWYRQSLGQGPEFLIYFQGTGAADDSGLPNDRFFAVRPEGSVSTLKIQRTERGDSAVYLCASSPQARGRDTQYFGPGTRLTVL.

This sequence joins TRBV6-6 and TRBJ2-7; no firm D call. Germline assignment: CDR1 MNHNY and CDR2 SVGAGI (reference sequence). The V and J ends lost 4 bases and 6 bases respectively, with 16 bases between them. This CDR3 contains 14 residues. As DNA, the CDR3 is TGTGCCAGCAGTTCCGCTCAGTCGCTCGGCGAGCAGTACTTC. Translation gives CASSSAQSLGEQYF.

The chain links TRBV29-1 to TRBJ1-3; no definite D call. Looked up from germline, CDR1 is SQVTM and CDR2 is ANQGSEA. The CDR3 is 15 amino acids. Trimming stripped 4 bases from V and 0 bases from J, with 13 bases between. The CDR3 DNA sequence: TGCAGCGTTGGAGGTTCCCCGAGCTCTGGAAACACCATATATTTT. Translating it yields CSVGGSPSSGNTIYF.

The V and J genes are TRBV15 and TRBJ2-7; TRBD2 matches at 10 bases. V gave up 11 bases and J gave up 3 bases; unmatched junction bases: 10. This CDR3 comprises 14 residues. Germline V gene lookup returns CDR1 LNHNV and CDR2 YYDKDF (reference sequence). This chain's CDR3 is CAPHWTSGIYEQYF. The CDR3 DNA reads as TGTGCCCCGCACTGGACTAGCGGAATCTACGAGCAGTACTTC.

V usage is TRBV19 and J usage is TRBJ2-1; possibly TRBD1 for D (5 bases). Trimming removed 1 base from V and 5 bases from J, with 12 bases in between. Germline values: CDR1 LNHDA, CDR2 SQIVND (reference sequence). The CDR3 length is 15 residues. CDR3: CASSIGGRVNNEQFF. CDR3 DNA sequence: TGTGCCAGTAGTATAGGAGGCAGGGTAAACAATGAGCAGTTCTTC.

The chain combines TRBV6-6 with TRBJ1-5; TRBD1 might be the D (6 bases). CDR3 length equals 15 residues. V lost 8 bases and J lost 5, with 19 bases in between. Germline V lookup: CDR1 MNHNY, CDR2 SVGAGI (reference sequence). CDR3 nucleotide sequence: TGTGCCAGCGGGGGGGGTCAGGGGCACTATCAGCCCCAGCATTTT. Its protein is CASGGGQGHYQPQHF.

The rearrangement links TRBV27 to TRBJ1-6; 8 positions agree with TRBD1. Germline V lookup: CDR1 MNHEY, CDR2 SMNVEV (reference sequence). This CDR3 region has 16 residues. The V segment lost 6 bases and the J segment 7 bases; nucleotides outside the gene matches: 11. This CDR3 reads CASSDDPGGGNSPLHF. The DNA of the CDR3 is TGTGCCAGCAGCGACGATCCAGGGGGCGGCAATTCACCCCTCCACTTT.

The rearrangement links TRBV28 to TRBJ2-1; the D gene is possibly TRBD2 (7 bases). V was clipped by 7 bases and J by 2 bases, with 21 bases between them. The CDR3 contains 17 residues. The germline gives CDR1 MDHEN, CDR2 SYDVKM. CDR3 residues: CASTTIGGGSTYNEQFF. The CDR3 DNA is TGTGCCAGCACCACTATCGGGGGCGGGAGTACCTACAATGAGCAGTTCTTC.

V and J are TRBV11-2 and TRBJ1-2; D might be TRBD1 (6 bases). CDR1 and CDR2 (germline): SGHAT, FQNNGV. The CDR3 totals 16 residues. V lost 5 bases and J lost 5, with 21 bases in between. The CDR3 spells CASSPHPGALVYGYTF. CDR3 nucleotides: TGTGCCAGCAGCCCACATCCGGGGGCTTTGGTTTATGGCTACACCTTC.

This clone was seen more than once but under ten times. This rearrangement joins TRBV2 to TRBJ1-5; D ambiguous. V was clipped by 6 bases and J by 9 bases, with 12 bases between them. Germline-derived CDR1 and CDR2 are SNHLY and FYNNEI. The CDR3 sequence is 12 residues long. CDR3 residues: CASSRMTRPQHF. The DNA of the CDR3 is TGTGCCAGCAGCCGCATGACGAGGCCCCAGCATTTT.

The CDR3 protein is CASSQSGLATNTGELFF. The CDR3 DNA sequence: TGTGCCAGCAGCCAATCAGGGCTAGCGACGAACACCGGGGAGCTGTTTTTT. This chain uses TRBV16 with TRBJ2-2, with D tentatively TRBD2 (6 bases). There are 17 residues in the CDR3. V gave up 0 bases and J gave up 0 bases, with 11 bases separating them. CDR1 is KGHSY, CDR2 FQNENV, per germline.

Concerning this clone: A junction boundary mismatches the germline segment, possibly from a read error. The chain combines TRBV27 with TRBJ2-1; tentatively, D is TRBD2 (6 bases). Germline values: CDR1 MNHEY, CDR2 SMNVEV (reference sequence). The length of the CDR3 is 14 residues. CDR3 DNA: TGTGCCAGCAGTATATCAAAGGAGGGGCGAGGGCAGTTCTTC. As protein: CASSISKEGRGQFF.

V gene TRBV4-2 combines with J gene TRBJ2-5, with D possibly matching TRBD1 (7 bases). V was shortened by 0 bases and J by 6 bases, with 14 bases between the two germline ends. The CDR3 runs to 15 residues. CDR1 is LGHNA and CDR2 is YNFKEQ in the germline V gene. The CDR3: CASSQDPGGRQTQYF. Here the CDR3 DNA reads TGTGCCAGCAGCCAAGATCCAGGGGGGCGTCAGACCCAGTACTTC.

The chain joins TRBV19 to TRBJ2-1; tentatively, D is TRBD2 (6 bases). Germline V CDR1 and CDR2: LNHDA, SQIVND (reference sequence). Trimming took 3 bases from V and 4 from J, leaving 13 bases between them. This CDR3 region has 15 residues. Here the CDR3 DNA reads TGTGCCAGTAGTATCGCGATAGCGGTTTACAATGAGCAGTTCTTC. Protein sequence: CASSIAIAVYNEQFF.

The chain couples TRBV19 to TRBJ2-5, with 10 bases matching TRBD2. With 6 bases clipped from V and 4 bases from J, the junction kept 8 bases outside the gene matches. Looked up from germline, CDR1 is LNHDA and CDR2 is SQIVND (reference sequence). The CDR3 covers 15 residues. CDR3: CASRRAGGPRETQYF. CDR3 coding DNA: TGTGCCAGTAGAAGAGCGGGAGGGCCGAGAGAGACCCAGTACTTC.

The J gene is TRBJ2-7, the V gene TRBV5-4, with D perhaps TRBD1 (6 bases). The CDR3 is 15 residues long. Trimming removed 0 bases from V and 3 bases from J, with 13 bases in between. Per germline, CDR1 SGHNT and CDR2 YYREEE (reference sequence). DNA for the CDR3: TGTGCCAGCAGCTTGGCAGGGGTGGGGGTCTACGAGCAGTACTTC. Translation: CASSLAGVGVYEQYF.

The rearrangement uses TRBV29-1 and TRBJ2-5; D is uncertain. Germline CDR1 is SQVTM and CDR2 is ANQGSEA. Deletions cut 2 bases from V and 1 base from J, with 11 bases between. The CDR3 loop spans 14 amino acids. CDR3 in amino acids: CSVERTRPQETQYF. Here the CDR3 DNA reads TGCAGCGTTGAAAGGACCCGGCCCCAAGAGACCCAGTACTTC.

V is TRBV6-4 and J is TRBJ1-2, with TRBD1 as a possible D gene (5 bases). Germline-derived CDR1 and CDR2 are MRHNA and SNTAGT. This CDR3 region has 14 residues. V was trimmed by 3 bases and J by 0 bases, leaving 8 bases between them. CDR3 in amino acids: CASSEGRTNYGYTF. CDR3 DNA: TGTGCCAGCAGTGAGGGGCGAACTAACTATGGCTACACCTTC.

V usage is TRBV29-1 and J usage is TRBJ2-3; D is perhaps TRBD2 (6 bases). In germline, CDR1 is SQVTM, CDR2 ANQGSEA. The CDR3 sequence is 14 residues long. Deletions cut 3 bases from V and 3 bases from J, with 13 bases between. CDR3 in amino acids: CSVDLFGSTDTQYF. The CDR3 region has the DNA TGCAGCGTTGACTTATTCGGGAGTACAGATACGCAGTATTTT.

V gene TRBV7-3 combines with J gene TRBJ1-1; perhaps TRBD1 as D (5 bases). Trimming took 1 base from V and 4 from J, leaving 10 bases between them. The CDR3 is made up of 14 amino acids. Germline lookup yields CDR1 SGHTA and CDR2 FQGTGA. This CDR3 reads CASSLKADSTEAFF. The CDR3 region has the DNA TGTGCCAGCAGCTTAAAGGCTGACAGCACTGAAGCTTTCTTT.

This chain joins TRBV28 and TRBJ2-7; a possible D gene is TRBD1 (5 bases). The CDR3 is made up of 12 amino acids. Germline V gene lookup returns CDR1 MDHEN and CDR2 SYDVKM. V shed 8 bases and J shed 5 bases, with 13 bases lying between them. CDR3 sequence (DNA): TGTGCCAGCTGGACAAGTGGACACGAGCAGTACTTC. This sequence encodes CASWTSGHEQYF.

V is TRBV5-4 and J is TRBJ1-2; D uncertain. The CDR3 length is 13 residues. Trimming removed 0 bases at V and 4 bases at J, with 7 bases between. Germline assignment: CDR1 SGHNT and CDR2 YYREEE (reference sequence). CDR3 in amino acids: CASSLDERYGYTF. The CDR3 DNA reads TGTGCCAGCAGCTTGGACGAGCGCTATGGCTACACCTTC.

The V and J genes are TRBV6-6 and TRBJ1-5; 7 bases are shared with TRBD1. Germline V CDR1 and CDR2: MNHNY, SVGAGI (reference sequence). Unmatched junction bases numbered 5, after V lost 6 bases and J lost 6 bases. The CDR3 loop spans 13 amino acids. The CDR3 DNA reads TGTGCCAGCAGCGAACACAGGGGTCAGCCCCAGCATTTT. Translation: CASSEHRGQPQHF.

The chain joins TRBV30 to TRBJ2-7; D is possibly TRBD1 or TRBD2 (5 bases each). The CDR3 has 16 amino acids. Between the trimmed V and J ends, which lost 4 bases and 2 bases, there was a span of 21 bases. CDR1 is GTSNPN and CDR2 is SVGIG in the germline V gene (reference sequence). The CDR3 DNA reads TGTGCCTGGACACGTCGGAGAACGGGGCCTACCTACGAGCAGTACTTC. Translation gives CAWTRRRTGPTYEQYF.

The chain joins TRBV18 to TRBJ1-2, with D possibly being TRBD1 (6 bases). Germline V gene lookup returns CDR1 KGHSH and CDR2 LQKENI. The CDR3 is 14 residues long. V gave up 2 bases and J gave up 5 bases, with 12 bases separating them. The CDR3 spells CASSPSGAGYGYTF. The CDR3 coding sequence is TGTGCCAGCTCACCATCAGGGGCTGGTTATGGCTACACCTTC.

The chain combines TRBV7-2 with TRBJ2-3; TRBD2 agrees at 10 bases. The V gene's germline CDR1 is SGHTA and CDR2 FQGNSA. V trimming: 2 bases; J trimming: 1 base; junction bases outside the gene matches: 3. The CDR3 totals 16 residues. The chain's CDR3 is CASSLLGLAGTDTQYF. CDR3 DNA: TGTGCCAGCAGCTTATTAGGACTAGCGGGCACAGATACGCAGTATTTT.

In DNA, the CDR3 is TGCGCCATAAAGGTGGGTCGGGGAATGAACACTGAAGCTTTCTTT. It codes for CAIKVGRGMNTEAFF. V is TRBV10-2 and J is TRBJ1-1; D gene ambiguous. CDR3 length equals 15 residues. V dropped 10 bases and J dropped 0 bases, with 18 bases sitting between them. Germline CDR1 WSHSY, CDR2 SAAADI.